This TCR beta chain was sequenced for a study of siplizumab effects on memory and regulatory T cells. Assays covered some 94,000 TCR templates per sample. TCRdb's copy holds only in-frame clones and misses some; the assay was immunoSEQ multiplex PCR. The sample contains tens of thousands of clones, about 90% of which appear only once. Germline V gene data show CDR1 as SNHLY and CDR2 as FYNNEI. This CDR3 has 16 residues. Trimming removed 3 bases at V and 4 bases at J, with 16 bases between. The chain carries TRBV2 and TRBJ2-1; a possible D gene is TRBD2 (6 bases). The sequencing sample was made of CD8+ T cells sorted from blood. This clonotype was obtained from a human donor in good health. The CDR3: CASSEEVLAPYNEQFF. The CDR3 bases are TGTGCCAGCAGTGAGGAGGTCCTAGCGCCGTACAATGAGCAGTTCTTC.